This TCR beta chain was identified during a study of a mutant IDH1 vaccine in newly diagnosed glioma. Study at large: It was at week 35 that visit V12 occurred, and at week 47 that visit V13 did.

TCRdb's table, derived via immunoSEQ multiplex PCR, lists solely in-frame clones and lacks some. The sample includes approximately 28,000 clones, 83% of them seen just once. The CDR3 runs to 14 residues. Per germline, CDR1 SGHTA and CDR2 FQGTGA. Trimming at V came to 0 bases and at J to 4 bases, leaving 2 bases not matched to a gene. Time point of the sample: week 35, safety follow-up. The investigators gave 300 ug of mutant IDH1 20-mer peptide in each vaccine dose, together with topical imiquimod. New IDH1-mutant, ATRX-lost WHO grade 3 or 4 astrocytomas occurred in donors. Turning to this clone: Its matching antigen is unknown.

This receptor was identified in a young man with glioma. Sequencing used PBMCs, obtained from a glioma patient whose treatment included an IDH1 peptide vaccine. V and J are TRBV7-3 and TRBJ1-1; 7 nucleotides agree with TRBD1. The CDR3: CASSLTQGVTEAFF. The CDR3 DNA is TGTGCCAGCAGCTTAACCCAGGGGGTCACTGAAGCTTTCTTT. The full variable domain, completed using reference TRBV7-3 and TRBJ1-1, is GAGVSQTPSNKVTEKGKYVELRCDPISGHTALYWYRQSLGQGPEFLIYFQGTGAADDSGLPNDRFFAVRPEGSVSTLKIQRTERGDSAVYLCASSLTQGVTEAFFGQGTRLTVV.